The entry below gives a single T cell receptor (beta chain) sequence along with its context. Its specificity is unknown. This entry belongs to a study of STAT3 mutations in large granular lymphocyte leukemia. On the study more broadly: Among longitudinally sequenced T-LGLL patients, roughly half had canonical activating STAT3 mutations detected. Study findings and constraints: After therapy, 6 of 18 patients switched clonotypes, all new clones STAT3 wild type. Every T-LGLL patient had at least one immunodominant TCRbeta clonotype. No sample exists from the first appearance of each clone.

This CDR3 has 14 residues. V was pared by 2 bases and J by 3 bases, with 4 bases of the junction left unmatched. CDR1 and CDR2 (germline): SGDLS, YYNGEE. Assay: immunoSEQ multiplex PCR; the TCRdb copy retains only in-frame clones and omits some. The sample comprises more than 6,500 clones, around 75% of which are singletons, and about 25% rests with the top ten. The receptor comes from a woman between 40 and 50 years old with T-cell large granular lymphocyte leukemia. Some clones in this sample may be carry-over from other donors' samples. Source material: peripheral blood mononuclear cells. The V and J genes are TRBV9 and TRBJ2-7; TRBD2 aligns across 8 bases. The CDR3 DNA follows: TGTGCCAGCAGCGTGTCAGCGGGAGACTACGAGCAGTACTTC. Its translation: CASSVSAGDYEQYF.